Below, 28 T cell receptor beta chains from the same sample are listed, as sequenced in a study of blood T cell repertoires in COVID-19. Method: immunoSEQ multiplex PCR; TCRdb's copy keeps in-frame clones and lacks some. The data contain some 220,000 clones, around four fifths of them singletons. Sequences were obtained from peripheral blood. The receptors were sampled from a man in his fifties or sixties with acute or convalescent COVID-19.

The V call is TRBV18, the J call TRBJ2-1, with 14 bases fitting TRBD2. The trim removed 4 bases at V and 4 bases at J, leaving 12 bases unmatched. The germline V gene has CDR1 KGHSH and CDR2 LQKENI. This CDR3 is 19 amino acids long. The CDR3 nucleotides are TGTGCCAGCTCACTACCGGGACTAGCGGGGGCCCTATATTACAATGAGCAGTTCTTC. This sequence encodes CASSLPGLAGALYYNEQFF.

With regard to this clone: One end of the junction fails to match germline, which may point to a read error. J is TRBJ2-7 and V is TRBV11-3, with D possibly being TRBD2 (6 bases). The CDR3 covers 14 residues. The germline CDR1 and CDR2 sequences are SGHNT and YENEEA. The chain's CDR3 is CASSLNTGGPSIVF. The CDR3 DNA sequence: TGTGCCAGCAGCTTAAATACCGGGGGACCAAGTATTGTCTTC.

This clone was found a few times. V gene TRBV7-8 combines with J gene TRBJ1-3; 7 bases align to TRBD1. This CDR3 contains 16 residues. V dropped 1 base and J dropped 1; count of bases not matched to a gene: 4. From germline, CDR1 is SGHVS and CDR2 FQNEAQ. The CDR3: CASSLGFRGSGNTIYF. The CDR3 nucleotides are TGTGCCAGCAGCTTAGGTTTCAGGGGGTCTGGAAACACCATATATTTT.

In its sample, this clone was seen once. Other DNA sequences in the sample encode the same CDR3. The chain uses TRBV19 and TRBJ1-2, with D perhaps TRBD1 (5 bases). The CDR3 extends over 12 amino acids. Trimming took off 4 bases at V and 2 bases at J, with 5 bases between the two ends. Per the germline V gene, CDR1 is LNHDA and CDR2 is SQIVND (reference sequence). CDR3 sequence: CASSRTNYGYTF. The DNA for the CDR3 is TGTGCCAGTAGTAGGACAAACTATGGCTACACCTTC.

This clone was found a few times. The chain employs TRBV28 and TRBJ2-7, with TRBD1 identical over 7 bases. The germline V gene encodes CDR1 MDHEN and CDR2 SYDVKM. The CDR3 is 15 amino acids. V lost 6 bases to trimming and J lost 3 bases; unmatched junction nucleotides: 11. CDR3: CASSNLGTARYEQYF. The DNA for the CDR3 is TGTGCCAGCAGCAACCTAGGGACAGCACGCTACGAGCAGTACTTC.

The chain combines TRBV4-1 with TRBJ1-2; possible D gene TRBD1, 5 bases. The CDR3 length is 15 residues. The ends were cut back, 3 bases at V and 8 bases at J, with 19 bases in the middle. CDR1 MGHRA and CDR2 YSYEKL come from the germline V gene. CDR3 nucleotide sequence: TGCGCCAGCAGCCAGGGGCCGCAGGGAGGAAGAGGCTACACCTTC. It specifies CASSQGPQGGRGYTF.

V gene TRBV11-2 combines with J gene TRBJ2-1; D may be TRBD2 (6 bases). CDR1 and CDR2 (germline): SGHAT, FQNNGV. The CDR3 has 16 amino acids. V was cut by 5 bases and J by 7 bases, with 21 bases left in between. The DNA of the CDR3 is TGTGCCAGCAGCCCACCTTTGGCGGGACGGACTAATGAGCAGTTCTTC. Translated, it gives CASSPPLAGRTNEQFF.

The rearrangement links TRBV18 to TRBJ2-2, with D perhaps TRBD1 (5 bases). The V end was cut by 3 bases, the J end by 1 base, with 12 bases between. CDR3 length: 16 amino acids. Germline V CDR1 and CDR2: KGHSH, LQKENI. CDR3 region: CASSPEGVWNTGELFF. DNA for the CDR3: TGTGCCAGCTCACCCGAAGGGGTTTGGAACACCGGGGAGCTGTTTTTT. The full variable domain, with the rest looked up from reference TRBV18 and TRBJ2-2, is NAGVMQNPRHLVRRRGQEARLRCSPMKGHSHVYWYRQLPEEGLKFMVYLQKENIIDESGMPKERFSAEFPKEGPSILRIQQVVRGDSAAYFCASSPEGVWNTGELFFGEGSRLTVL.

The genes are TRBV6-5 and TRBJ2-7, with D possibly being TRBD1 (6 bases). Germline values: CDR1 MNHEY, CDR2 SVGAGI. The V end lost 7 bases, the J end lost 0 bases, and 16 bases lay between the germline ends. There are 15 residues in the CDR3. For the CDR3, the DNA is TGTGCCAGCACCAGAAGCCGGGACATCTCCTACGAGCAGTACTTC. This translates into CASTRSRDISYEQYF.

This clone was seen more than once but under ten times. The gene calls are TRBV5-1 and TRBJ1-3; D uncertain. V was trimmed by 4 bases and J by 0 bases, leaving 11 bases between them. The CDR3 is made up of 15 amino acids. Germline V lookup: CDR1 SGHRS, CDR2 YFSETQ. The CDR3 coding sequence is TGCGCCAGCAGCCCCCAGGATTACTCTGGAAACACCATATATTTT. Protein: CASSPQDYSGNTIYF. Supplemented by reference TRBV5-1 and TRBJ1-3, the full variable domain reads KAGVTQTPRYLIKTRGQQVTLSCSPISGHRSVSWYQQTPGQGLQFLFEYFSETQRNKGNFPGRFSGRQFSNSRSEMNVSTLELGDSALYLCASSPQDYSGNTIYFGEGSWLTVV.

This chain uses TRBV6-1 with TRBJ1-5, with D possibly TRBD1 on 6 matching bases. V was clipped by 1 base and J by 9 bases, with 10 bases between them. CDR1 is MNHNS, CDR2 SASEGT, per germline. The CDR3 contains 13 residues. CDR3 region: CASSEGVGGPQHF. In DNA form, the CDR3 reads TGTGCCAGCAGTGAAGGGGTAGGGGGGCCCCAGCATTTT.

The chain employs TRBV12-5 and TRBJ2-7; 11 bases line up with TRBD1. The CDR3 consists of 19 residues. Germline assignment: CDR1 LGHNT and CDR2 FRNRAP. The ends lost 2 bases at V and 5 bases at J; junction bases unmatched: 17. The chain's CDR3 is CASGLPRPSRRTGGHEQYF. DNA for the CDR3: TGTGCTAGTGGTTTGCCACGACCGTCCAGAAGGACAGGGGGCCACGAGCAGTACTTC.

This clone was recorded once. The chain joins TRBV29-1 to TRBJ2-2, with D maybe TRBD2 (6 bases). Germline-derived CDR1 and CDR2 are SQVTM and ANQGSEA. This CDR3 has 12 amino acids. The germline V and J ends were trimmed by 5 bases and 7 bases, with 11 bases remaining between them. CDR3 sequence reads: CSVRLEGGELFF. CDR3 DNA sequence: TGCAGCGTTCGACTAGAAGGCGGGGAGCTGTTTTTT.

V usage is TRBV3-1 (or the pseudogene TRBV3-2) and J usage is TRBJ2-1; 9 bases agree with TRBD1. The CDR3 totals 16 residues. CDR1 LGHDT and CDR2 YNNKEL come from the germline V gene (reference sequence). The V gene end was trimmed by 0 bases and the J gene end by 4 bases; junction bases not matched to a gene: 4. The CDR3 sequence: CASSQEAGQGYNEQFF. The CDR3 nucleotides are TGTGCCAGCAGCCAAGAGGCCGGACAGGGGTACAATGAGCAGTTCTTC.

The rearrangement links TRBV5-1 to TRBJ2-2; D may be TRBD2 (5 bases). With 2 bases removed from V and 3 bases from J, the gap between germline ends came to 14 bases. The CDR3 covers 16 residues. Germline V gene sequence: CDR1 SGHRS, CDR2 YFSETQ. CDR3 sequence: CASSLGIASDTGELFF. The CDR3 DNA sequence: TGCGCCAGCAGCTTAGGAATAGCGAGCGACACCGGGGAGCTGTTTTTT. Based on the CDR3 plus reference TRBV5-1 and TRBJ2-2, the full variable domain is KAGVTQTPRYLIKTRGQQVTLSCSPISGHRSVSWYQQTPGQGLQFLFEYFSETQRNKGNFPGRFSGRQFSNSRSEMNVSTLELGDSALYLCASSLGIASDTGELFFGEGSRLTVL.

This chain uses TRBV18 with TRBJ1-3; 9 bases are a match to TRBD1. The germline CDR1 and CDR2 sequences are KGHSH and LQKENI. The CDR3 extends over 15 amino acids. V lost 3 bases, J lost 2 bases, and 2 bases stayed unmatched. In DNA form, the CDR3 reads TGTGCCAGCTCACCCGGGACAGGGACTGGAAACACCATATATTTT. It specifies CASSPGTGTGNTIYF. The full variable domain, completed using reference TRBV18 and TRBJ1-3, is NAGVMQNPRHLVRRRGQEARLRCSPMKGHSHVYWYRQLPEEGLKFMVYLQKENIIDESGMPKERFSAEFPKEGPSILRIQQVVRGDSAAYFCASSPGTGTGNTIYFGEGSWLTVV.

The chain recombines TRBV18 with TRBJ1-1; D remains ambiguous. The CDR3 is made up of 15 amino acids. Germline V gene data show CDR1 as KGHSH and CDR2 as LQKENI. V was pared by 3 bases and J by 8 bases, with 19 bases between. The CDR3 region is CASSPYDPVQHEAFF. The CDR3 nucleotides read TGTGCCAGCTCACCTTATGATCCGGTACAGCACGAAGCTTTCTTT.

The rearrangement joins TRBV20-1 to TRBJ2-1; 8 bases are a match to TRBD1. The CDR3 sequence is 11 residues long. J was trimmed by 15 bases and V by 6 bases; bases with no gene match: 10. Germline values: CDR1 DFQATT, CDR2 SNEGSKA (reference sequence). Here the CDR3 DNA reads TGCAGTGCCCCGACAGGGGTTGGTCGGTTCTTC. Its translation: CSAPTGVGRFF.

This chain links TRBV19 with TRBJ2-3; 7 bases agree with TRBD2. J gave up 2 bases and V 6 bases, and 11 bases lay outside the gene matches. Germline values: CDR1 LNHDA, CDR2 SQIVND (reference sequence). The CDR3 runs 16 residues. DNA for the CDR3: TGTGCCAGTAGCCCAATAGGGAGGGCCTTCACAGATACGCAGTATTTT. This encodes CASSPIGRAFTDTQYF.

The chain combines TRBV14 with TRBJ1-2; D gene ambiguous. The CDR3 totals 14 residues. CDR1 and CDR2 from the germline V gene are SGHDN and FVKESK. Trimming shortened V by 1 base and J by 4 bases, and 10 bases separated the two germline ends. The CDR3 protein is CASSQVSASYGYTF. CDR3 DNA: TGTGCCAGCAGCCAAGTCTCAGCGAGCTATGGCTACACCTTC.

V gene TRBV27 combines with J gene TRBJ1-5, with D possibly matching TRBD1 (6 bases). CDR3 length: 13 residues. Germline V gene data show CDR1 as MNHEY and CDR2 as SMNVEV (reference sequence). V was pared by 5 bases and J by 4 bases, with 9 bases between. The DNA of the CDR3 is TGTGCCAGCAGTAAAACAGGGAATCAGCCCCAGCATTTT. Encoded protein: CASSKTGNQPQHF.

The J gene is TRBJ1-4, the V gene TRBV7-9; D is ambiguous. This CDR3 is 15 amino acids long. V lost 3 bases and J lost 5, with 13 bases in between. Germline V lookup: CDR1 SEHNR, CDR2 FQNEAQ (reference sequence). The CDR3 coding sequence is TGTGCCAGCAGCTTCGGTAACAGTGAAAATGAAAAACTGTTTTTT. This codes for CASSFGNSENEKLFF.

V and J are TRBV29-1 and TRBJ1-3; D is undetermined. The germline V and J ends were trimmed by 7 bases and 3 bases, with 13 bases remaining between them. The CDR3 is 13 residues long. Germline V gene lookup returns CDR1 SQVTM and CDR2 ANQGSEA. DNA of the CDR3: TGCAGCGGAACGGGGAACCTTGGAAACACCATATATTTT. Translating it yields CSGTGNLGNTIYF.

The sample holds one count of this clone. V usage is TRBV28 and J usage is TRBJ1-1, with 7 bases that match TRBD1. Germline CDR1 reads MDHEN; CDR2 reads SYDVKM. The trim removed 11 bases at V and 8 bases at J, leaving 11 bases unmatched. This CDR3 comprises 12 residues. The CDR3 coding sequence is TGTGCCTCCTTCCGGGGACAGACAGAAGCTTTCTTT. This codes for CASFRGQTEAFF.

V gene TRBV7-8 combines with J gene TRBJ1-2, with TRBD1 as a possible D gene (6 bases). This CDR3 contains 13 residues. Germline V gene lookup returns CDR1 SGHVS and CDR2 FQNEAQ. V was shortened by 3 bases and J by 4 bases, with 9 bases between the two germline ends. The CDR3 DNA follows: TGTGCCAGCAGCTTGCAGGGGATCTATGGCTACACCTTC. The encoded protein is CASSLQGIYGYTF.

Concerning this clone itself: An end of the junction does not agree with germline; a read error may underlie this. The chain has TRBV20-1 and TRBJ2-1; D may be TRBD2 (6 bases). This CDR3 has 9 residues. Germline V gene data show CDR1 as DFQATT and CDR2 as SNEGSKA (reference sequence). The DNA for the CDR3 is TGCAGTGCTGGGACTTCGCGGGTCTTC. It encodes CSAGTSRVF.

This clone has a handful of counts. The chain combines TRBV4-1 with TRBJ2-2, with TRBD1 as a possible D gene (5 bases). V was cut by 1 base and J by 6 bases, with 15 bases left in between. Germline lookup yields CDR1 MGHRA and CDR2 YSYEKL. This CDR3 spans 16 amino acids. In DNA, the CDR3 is TGCGCCAGCAGCCAAGGATGGGGCGTTAGCTCCGGGGAGCTGTTTTTT. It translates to CASSQGWGVSSGELFF.

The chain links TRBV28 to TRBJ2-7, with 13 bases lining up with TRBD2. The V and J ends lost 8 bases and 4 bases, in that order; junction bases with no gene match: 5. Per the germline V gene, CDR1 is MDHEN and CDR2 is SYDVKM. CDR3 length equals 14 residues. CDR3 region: CASPGLAGEYEQYF. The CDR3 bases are TGTGCCAGCCCCGGACTAGCGGGAGAGTACGAGCAGTACTTC.